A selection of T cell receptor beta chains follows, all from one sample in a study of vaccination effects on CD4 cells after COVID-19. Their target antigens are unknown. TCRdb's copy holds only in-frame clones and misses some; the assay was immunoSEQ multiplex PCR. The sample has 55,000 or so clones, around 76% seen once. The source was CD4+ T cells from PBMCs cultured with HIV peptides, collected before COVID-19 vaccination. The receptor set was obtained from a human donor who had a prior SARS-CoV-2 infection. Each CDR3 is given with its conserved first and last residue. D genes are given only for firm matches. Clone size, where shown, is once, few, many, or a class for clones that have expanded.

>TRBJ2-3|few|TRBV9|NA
TGTGCCAGCTCTTTTTCAGATACGCAGTATTTT
CASSFSDTQYF
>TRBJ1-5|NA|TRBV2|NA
TGTGCCAGCAGAGGACACCGGGGCAGCAATCAGCCCCAGCATTTT
CASRGHRGSNQPQHF
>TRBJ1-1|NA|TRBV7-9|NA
TGTGCCAGCAGCTTTCAACAGGGTAGTGAAGCTTTCTTT
CASSFQQGSEAFF
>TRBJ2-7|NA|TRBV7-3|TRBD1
TGTGCCAGCAGCTTGGACAGGGCTGATGAGCAGTACTTC
CASSLDRADEQYF
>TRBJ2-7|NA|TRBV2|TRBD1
TGTGCCAGCAGTGACCAGGGGGCCTCCTACGAGCAGTACTTC
CASSDQGASYEQYF
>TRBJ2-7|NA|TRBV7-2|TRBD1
TGTGCCAGCAAACCCTACAGGGGCAGCTCCTACGAGCAGTACTTC
CASKPYRGSSYEQYF
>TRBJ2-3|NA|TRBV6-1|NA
TGTGCCAGCAGTGTTACAGGAGGAGGCGGTAGCACAGATACGCAGTATTTT
CASSVTGGGGSTDTQYF
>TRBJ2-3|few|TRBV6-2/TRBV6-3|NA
TGTGCCAGCAGTTATTCCCCGGGACTTCCCACAGATACGCAGTATTTT
CASSYSPGLPTDTQYF
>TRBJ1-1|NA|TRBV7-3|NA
TGTGCCAGCAGCCCGAGCGGCGGTTTGACTGAAGCTTTCTTT
CASSPSGGLTEAFF
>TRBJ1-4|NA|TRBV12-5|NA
TGTGCTAGTGGAAAGGACCTGAATGAAAAACTGTTTTTT
CASGKDLNEKLFF
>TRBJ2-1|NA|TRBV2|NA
TGTGCCAGCAGTGACCGGGACACCTACAATGAGCAGTTCTTC
CASSDRDTYNEQFF
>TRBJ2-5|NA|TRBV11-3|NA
TGTGCCAGCAGCGCGCCCGGGAGTAGGGAGACCCAGTACTTC
CASSAPGSRETQYF
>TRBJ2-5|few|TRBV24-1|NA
TGTGCCACCAGTGATCCACAGGGAAGCGGTGAGACCCAGTACTTC
CATSDPQGSGETQYF
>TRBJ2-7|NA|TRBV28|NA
TGTGCCAGCAGCCAAGCCCACGGCGGAGGTTACGAGCAGTACTTC
CASSQAHGGGYEQYF
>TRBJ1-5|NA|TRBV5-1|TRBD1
TGCGCCAGCAGCCTCGGGACAGGGTACAATCAGCCCCAGCATTTT
CASSLGTGYNQPQHF
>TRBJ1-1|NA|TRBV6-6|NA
TGTGCCAGCAGCCATGCCCAGGGGTGGGGCACTGAAGCTTTCTTT
CASSHAQGWGTEAFF
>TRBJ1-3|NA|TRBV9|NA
TGTGCCAGCAGCGTAGCCAGTTTCTCTGGAAACACCATATATTTT
CASSVASFSGNTIYF
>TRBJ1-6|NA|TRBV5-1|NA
TGCGCCAGCAGCTTGGAGTCCCATTCACCCCTCCACTTT
CASSLESHSPLHF
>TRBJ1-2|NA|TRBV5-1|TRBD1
TGCGCCAGCAGCAGCACAGGGGGAGGATATGGCTACACCTTC
CASSSTGGGYGYTF
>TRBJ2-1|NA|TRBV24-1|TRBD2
TGTGCCATGAAGAAGGGACTAGCGGGGGGCTCGCGCCGGAATGAGCAGTTCTTC
CAMKKGLAGGSRRNEQFF
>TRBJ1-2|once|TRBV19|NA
TGTGCCAGTAGTATAGATCAGAGCGGCTACACCTTC
CASSIDQSGYTF
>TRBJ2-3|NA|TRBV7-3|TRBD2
TGTGCCAGCAGCTTGACTAGCGGGATAGATACGCAGTATTTT
CASSLTSGIDTQYF
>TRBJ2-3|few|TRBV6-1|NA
TGTGCCAGCAGTGAAGGTAACACAGATACGCAGTATTTT
CASSEGNTDTQYF
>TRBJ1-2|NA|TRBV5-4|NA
TGTGCCAGCAGCTATTCAGGCAACTATGGCTACACCTTC
CASSYSGNYGYTF
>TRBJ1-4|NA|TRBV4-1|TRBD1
TGCGCCAGCAGCGTCTCCGGGACAGTGCGTGAAAAACTGTTTTTT
CASSVSGTVREKLFF
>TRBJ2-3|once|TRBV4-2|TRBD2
TGTGCCAGCAGCCAAGTAATAGGATCGGGGGCCGCTTGGACTAGCGGGAGAGGTACGCAGTATTTT
CASSQVIGSGAAWTSGRGTQYF
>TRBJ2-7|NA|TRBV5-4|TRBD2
TGTGCCAGCAGCTCGCTCGGTTCTGTAGCGGGGGGTTACGAGCAGTACTTC
CASSSLGSVAGGYEQYF
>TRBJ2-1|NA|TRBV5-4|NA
TGTGCCAGCAGCTTGCATTACTCCTACAATGAGCAGTTCTTC
CASSLHYSYNEQFF
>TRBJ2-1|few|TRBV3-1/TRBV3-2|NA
TGTGCCAGCAGCCACCGACATGGGGTGGATGAGCAGTTCTTC
CASSHRHGVDEQFF
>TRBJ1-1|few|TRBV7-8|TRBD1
TGTGCCAGCAGCTCCAGACAGGGGGCCACTGAAGCTTTCTTT
CASSSRQGATEAFF
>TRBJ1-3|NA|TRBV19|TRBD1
TGTGCCACGGGACAGGGGCTAACTGGAAACACCATATATTTT
CATGQGLTGNTIYF
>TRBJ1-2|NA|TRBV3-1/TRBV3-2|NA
TGTGCCAGCAGCCGCGGGTCCTGGGGGGATGGCTACACCTTC
CASSRGSWGDGYTF
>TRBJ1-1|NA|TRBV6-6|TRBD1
TGTGCCAGCAGTCAGCATCCGGGACAGGGGATAAAGGAAGCTTTCTTT
CASSQHPGQGIKEAFF
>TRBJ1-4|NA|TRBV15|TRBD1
TGTGCCACCAGCAGTAACCGGGACAGGGGGTACGAAAAACTGTTTTTT
CATSSNRDRGYEKLFF
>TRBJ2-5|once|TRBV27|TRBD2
TGTGCCAGCAAGAGGACTAGCGTTAAAGAGACCCAGTACTTC
CASKRTSVKETQYF
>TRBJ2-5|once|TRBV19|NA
TGTGCCACTAGAAGCGTACAACAAGAGACCCAGTACTTC
CATRSVQQETQYF
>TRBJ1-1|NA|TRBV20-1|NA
TGCAGTGCTGCGAAGGGGGAAGCTTTCTTT
CSAAKGEAFF
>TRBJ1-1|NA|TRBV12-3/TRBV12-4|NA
TGTGCCAGCAGTTTCTTGACCACTGAAGCTTTCTTT
CASSFLTTEAFF
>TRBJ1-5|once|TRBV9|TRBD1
TGTGCCAGCAGCTCGACAGGGGGTGGTCAGCCCCAGCATTTT
CASSSTGGGQPQHF
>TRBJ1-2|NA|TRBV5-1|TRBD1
TGCGCCAGCAGCTTGACAGGGGTTGTCTATGGCTACACCTTC
CASSLTGVVYGYTF
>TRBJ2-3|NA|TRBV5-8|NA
TGTGCCAGCAGCTTGGGGGGCCACCCAGGTAGGACTTTC
CASSLGGHPGRTF
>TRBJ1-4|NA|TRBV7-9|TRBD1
TGTGCCAGCAGCTCAGGGACAGGGGAAGAAAAACTGTTTTTT
CASSSGTGEEKLFF
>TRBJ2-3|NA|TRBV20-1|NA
TGCAGTGCTAGGTCGGCGGGGCCTGAGTATTTT
CSARSAGPEYF
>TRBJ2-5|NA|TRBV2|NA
TGTGCCAGCAGTCTGGGGGGCCAAGAGACCCAGTACTTC
CASSLGGQETQYF